What follows are 13 T cell receptor beta chains derived from one specimen sequenced in a study of T cell responses to AZD1222 COVID-19 vaccine. Profiled with immunoSEQ multiplex PCR; TCRdb holds only in-frame clones, not every one. The sample holds tens of thousands of clones, roughly 90% seen once. Here the sequenced sample was peripheral blood, taken 28 days after the second AZD1222 dose. These receptors were taken from an adult who received the AZD1222 COVID-19 vaccine.

The CDR3 DNA reads as TGTGCCAGCAGAGGTTGGACAGATAACTATGGCTACACCTTC. Protein product: CASRGWTDNYGYTF. The rearrangement uses TRBV6-5 and TRBJ1-2, with D possibly TRBD1 on 6 matching bases. CDR1 MNHEY and CDR2 SVGAGI come from the germline V gene. Trimming shortened V by 6 bases and J by 1 base, and 12 bases separated the two germline ends. CDR3 size: 14 residues.

V is TRBV15 and J is TRBJ2-5, with D possibly matching TRBD1 (5 bases). V lost 0 bases and J lost 0, with 14 bases in between. The germline V gene has CDR1 LNHNV and CDR2 YYDKDF (reference sequence). The CDR3 is 17 amino acids. CDR3 region: CATSRDLGAGNQETQYF. CDR3 sequence (DNA): TGTGCCACCAGCAGAGATTTAGGGGCAGGGAACCAAGAGACCCAGTACTTC.

The chain carries TRBV7-9 and TRBJ1-6, with a tentative D call TRBD1 (5 bases). The CDR3 length is 17 residues. Germline CDR1 and CDR2: SEHNR and FQNEAQ (reference sequence). Deletions cut 5 bases from V and 6 bases from J, with 20 bases between. DNA for the CDR3: TGTGCCAGCAGCCACGCCCTGTCGGGGGGTGGTAATTCACCCCTCCACTTT. Protein: CASSHALSGGGNSPLHF.

The chain is built from TRBV15 and TRBJ2-7, with TRBD1 as a possible D gene (5 bases). V dropped 0 bases and J dropped 7 bases, with 16 bases sitting between them. This CDR3 is built from 15 residues. CDR1 LNHNV and CDR2 YYDKDF come from the germline V gene (reference sequence). The CDR3 region has the DNA TGTGCCACCAGCAGAGATCTGTCTTCGACAGCGGAGCAGTACTTC. Its protein product is CATSRDLSSTAEQYF.

This clone was counted a single time. The CDR3 spells CASRRGREENGYTF. CDR3 nucleotide sequence: TGTGCCAGCAGGAGAGGCCGAGAGGAGAATGGCTACACCTTC. The gene calls are TRBV6-5 and TRBJ1-2, with D uncertain. Trimming stripped 6 bases from V and 6 bases from J, with 17 bases between. CDR1 is MNHEY, CDR2 SVGAGI, per germline. The CDR3 length is 14 residues.

The chain carries TRBV7-9 and TRBJ1-6; D is ambiguous. Per germline, CDR1 SEHNR and CDR2 FQNEAQ (reference sequence). CDR3 length: 12 residues. Trimming removed 5 bases at V and 5 bases at J, with 4 bases between. The chain's CDR3 is CASSRDNSPLHF. CDR3 DNA: TGTGCCAGCAGCCGTGATAATTCACCCCTCCACTTT.

This clone has a handful of counts. The chain carries TRBV5-1 and TRBJ2-7; no definite D call. There are 14 residues in the CDR3. V was pared by 4 bases and J by 2 bases, with 13 bases between. Germline CDR1 is SGHRS and CDR2 is YFSETQ. The CDR3: CASSAVTATYEQYF. CDR3 nucleotide sequence: TGCGCCAGCAGCGCCGTCACCGCAACCTACGAGCAGTACTTC.

The chain recombines TRBV6-6 with TRBJ1-1, with D hard to call. This CDR3 has 13 amino acids. Germline V gene data show CDR1 as MNHNY and CDR2 as SVGAGI (reference sequence). With 3 bases removed from V and 0 bases from J, the gap between germline ends came to 5 bases. The CDR3 bases are TGTGCCAGCAGTTATGCTATGAACACTGAAGCTTTCTTT. Its translation is CASSYAMNTEAFF.

As for this clone: Additional DNA sequences in this sample encode the identical CDR3. V is TRBV5-1 and J is TRBJ2-5, with 7 bases fitting TRBD1. V dropped 4 bases and J dropped 1; count of bases not matched to a gene: 4. Germline CDR1 is SGHRS and CDR2 is YFSETQ. The CDR3 contains 14 residues. CDR3 bases: TGCGCCAGCAGCCCCGGGACAGTCCAAGAGACCCAGTACTTC. This gives the protein CASSPGTVQETQYF.

V and J are TRBV5-6 and TRBJ2-3, with D maybe TRBD1 (5 bases). The V end was cut by 0 bases, the J end by 2 bases, with 13 bases between. CDR1 and CDR2 (germline): SGHDT, YYEEEE. The CDR3 runs to 16 residues. CDR3 DNA sequence: TGTGCCAGCAGCTTGGCCCAGGGCGGTAACACAGATACGCAGTATTTT. Translated: CASSLAQGGNTDTQYF.

The rearrangement joins TRBV28 to TRBJ2-1; TRBD2 matches at 8 bases. Trimming took 6 bases from V and 4 from J; bases not matched to a gene: 11. This CDR3 spans 16 amino acids. Per germline, CDR1 MDHEN and CDR2 SYDVKM. The CDR3 region is CASRRPAGGGYNEQFF. CDR3 nucleotides: TGTGCCAGCAGACGACCGGCGGGAGGCGGGTACAATGAGCAGTTCTTC.

The chain is built from TRBV5-1 and TRBJ1-2; D possibly corresponds to TRBD1 (6 bases). With 3 bases removed from V and 4 bases from J, the gap between germline ends came to 19 bases. Per the germline V gene, CDR1 is SGHRS and CDR2 is YFSETQ. CDR3 length equals 16 residues. CDR3: CASSSDPGHTFYGYTF. The CDR3 coding sequence is TGCGCCAGCAGCTCCGACCCGGGACATACGTTCTATGGCTACACCTTC. The entire variable domain, with the rest obtained from reference TRBV5-1 and TRBJ1-2, is as follows: KAGVTQTPRYLIKTRGQQVTLSCSPISGHRSVSWYQQTPGQGLQFLFEYFSETQRNKGNFPGRFSGRQFSNSRSEMNVSTLELGDSALYLCASSSDPGHTFYGYTFGSGTRLTVV.

The V gene is TRBV21-1, the J gene TRBJ1-6. TRBV21-1 is reported as a pseudogene. The CDR3 is 16 amino acids. The CDR3 DNA reads TGTGCCAGCAGCAAGAGGGAGGGTCCTGGGAATTCACCCCTCCACTTT. It encodes CASSKREGPGNSPLHF.